These 7 T cell receptor beta chains came from one sample sequenced in a study of graft-versus-host responses after intestinal transplantation. Profiling relied on immunoSEQ multiplex PCR, and the TCRdb table lists in-frame clones only, not all of them. There are roughly 29,000 clones in the sample; about 85% occur only once, and under 14% lies in the top ten. This material consisted of PBMCs, taken 450 to 460 days after intestinal transplantation. All receptors come from a human patient who received an intestinal transplant, so some T cells may come from the graft donor.

The rearrangement uses TRBV7-2 and TRBJ2-1; 12 bases match TRBD2. CDR1 SGHTA and CDR2 FQGNSA come from the germline V gene. The CDR3 spans 13 residues. J was trimmed by 9 bases and V by 3 bases; bases with no gene match: 0. The CDR3 is CASSLTSGGEQFF. In nucleotides, the CDR3 is TGTGCCAGCAGCTTGACTAGCGGGGGTGAGCAGTTCTTC.

In its sample, this clone was seen a few times. The chain couples TRBV9 to TRBJ1-3, with D possibly TRBD1 on 6 matching bases. The CDR3 contains 16 residues. CDR1 and CDR2 from the germline V gene are SGDLS and YYNGEE. V shed 2 bases and J shed 2 bases, with 14 bases lying between them. Here the CDR3 reads CASSVSTGLPGNTIYF. For the CDR3, the DNA is TGTGCCAGCAGCGTGTCGACAGGCCTGCCTGGAAACACCATATATTTT.

The chain couples TRBV11-2 to TRBJ2-3, with 11 bases matching TRBD2. The CDR3 spans 18 residues. The trim removed 0 bases at V and 5 bases at J, leaving 10 bases unmatched. CDR1 is SGHAT, CDR2 FQNNGV, per germline. CDR3 bases: TGTGCCAGCAGCTTAGATTCCCAACTAGCGGGAGTGGGAGATACGCAGTATTTT. Translating gives CASSLDSQLAGVGDTQYF.

The chain uses TRBV6-4 and TRBJ2-2, with 9 bases matching TRBD1. With 10 bases clipped from V and 3 bases from J, the junction kept 6 bases outside the gene matches. The CDR3 is 14 residues long. Germline V gene lookup returns CDR1 MRHNA and CDR2 SNTAGT. CDR3 residues: CATDRDRDTGELFF. The DNA of the CDR3 is TGTGCCACTGACCGGGACAGGGACACCGGGGAGCTGTTTTTT.

This clone was observed a few times. The V gene is TRBV29-1, the J gene TRBJ2-2, with 8 bases lining up with TRBD1. The CDR3 has 15 residues. Losses at the gene ends were 5 bases for V and 1 base for J; bases not matched to a gene: 6. Germline values: CDR1 SQVTM, CDR2 ANQGSEA. The CDR3 DNA sequence: TGCAGCGTTAGAACCGGGACAGGGAACACCGGGGAGCTGTTTTTT. It is translated as CSVRTGTGNTGELFF.

The chain links TRBV2 to TRBJ2-1; 11 nucleotides match TRBD2. The junction had 8 bases not matched to a gene; V was cut back by 4 bases and J by 9 bases. CDR3 length: 15 amino acids. Per the germline V gene, CDR1 is SNHLY and CDR2 is FYNNEI. CDR3 nucleotides: TGTGCCAGCAGTGCTGAGACTAGCGGGACGGGTGAGCAGTTCTTC. Translating it yields CASSAETSGTGEQFF.

Only one count was recorded for this clone. The chain links TRBV6-6 to TRBJ1-3; 9 bases are shared with TRBD1. The germline V gene has CDR1 MNHNY and CDR2 SVGAGI (reference sequence). The CDR3 totals 15 residues. With 7 bases clipped from V and 4 bases from J, the junction kept 8 bases outside the gene matches. CDR3 amino acids: CASTNGQGRGNTIYF. In DNA form, the CDR3 reads TGTGCCAGCACCAACGGACAGGGGCGGGGAAACACCATATATTTT.